These 19 T cell receptor beta chains share one sample of origin, sequenced in a study of CD4 T cells in relation to SARS-CoV-2 and coronaviruses. The data were produced by immunoSEQ multiplex PCR, yet TCRdb's version contains in-frame clones alone and is incomplete. The sample holds over 40,000 clones, over 70% seen once. Which antigens these TCRs recognize remains unknown. The sample consisted of naive CD4+ T cells from PBMCs, cultured in vitro. Described subset: naive CD4+ T cells isolated by negative enrichment. Source of these receptors: an adult with COVID-19.

The chain couples TRBV12-3 or TRBV12-4 to TRBJ2-7, with 7 bases matching TRBD1. With 4 bases clipped from V and 9 bases from J, the junction kept 9 bases outside the gene matches. CDR3 length: 13 amino acids. As DNA, the CDR3 is TGTGCCAGCAGTTCCAGACAGGGCGTGGTGCAGTACTTC. Encoded protein: CASSSRQGVVQYF.

CDR3 DNA sequence: TGCAGCGTGGGTCGTCGCAACGAGCAGTACTTC. As protein: CSVGRRNEQYF. The V gene is TRBV29-1, the J gene TRBJ2-7, with D unclear. The length of the CDR3 is 11 residues. The V end lost 6 bases, the J end lost 5 bases, and 11 bases lay between the germline ends. Germline CDR1 SQVTM, CDR2 ANQGSEA.

This clone was recorded once. The chain carries TRBV6-5 and TRBJ1-5; D remains ambiguous. Between the trimmed V and J ends, which lost 3 bases and 0 bases, there was a span of 12 bases. Germline values: CDR1 MNHEY, CDR2 SVGAGI. This CDR3 is built from 16 residues. CDR3 coding DNA: TGTGCCAGCAGTTATGCCCCCGGGAATAGCAATCAGCCCCAGCATTTT. It specifies CASSYAPGNSNQPQHF.

The V call is TRBV7-8, the J call TRBJ2-1, with D hard to call. This CDR3 has 13 residues. Trimming left V 5 bases short and J 9 bases short, with 14 bases between. Per the germline V gene, CDR1 is SGHVS and CDR2 is FQNEAQ. In DNA form, the CDR3 reads TGTGCCAGCAGCCACCTAAGGCAGGCTGAGCAGTTCTTC. Residues: CASSHLRQAEQFF.

The chain links TRBV28 to TRBJ2-3; TRBD1 aligns across 8 bases. V lost 10 bases and J lost 5; bases outside the gene matches: 8. Germline CDR1 is MDHEN and CDR2 is SYDVKM. The CDR3 loop spans 13 amino acids. The CDR3 nucleotides are TGTGCCATTCAGGGGGCCGGGGGAGATACGCAGTATTTT. This gives the protein CAIQGAGGDTQYF.

This clone has a handful of counts. This chain uses TRBV10-1 with TRBJ2-1; TRBD2 matches at 8 bases. The germline CDR1 and CDR2 sequences are WNHNN and SYGVQD (reference sequence). This CDR3 has 15 amino acids. V gave up 8 bases and J gave up 5 bases; unmatched junction bases: 11. CDR3 protein: CASAPVSGRHNEQFF. CDR3 coding DNA: TGCGCCAGCGCACCGGTGAGCGGGAGACACAATGAGCAGTTCTTC.

The rearrangement uses TRBV5-5 and TRBJ2-7; 8 bases match TRBD2. The CDR3 loop spans 15 amino acids. The V and J ends lost 5 bases and 2 bases, in that order; junction bases with no gene match: 9. CDR1 and CDR2 from the germline V gene are SGHKS and YYEKEE (reference sequence). The CDR3 is CASRMTAGGAYEQYF. DNA of the CDR3: TGTGCCAGCAGAATGACCGCCGGGGGGGCCTACGAGCAGTACTTC.

The rearrangement uses TRBV21-1 and TRBJ2-7; the table's D call, TRBD2, has no DNA check behind it. TRBV21-1 is listed as a pseudogene. There are 17 residues in the CDR3. The DNA of the CDR3 is TGTGCCAGCAGCAAGGCCCAGACTAGCGGAACCTCCTACGAGCAGTACTTC. Its protein product is CASSKAQTSGTSYEQYF.

The J gene is TRBJ1-2, the V gene TRBV14; D not certain. Germline loops: CDR1 SGHDN, CDR2 FVKESK. The V end lost 3 bases, the J end lost 1 base, and 6 bases lay between the germline ends. The CDR3 is made up of 13 amino acids. Written as DNA, the CDR3 is TGTGCCAGCAGCCACAGTCTTAACTATGGCTACACCTTC. It specifies CASSHSLNYGYTF.

This clone has only a few counts. This chain joins TRBV6-5 and TRBJ1-4; 7 nucleotides line up with TRBD1. Germline CDR1 MNHEY, CDR2 SVGAGI. This CDR3 comprises 14 residues. Trimming at V came to 7 bases and at J to 8 bases, leaving 10 bases not matched to a gene. The CDR3: CASKEGAGAEKLFF. CDR3 in DNA: TGTGCCAGCAAGGAGGGGGCGGGTGCGGAAAAACTGTTTTTT.

The chain employs TRBV28 and TRBJ1-5; 8 bases match TRBD1. Germline V lookup: CDR1 MDHEN, CDR2 SYDVKM. The CDR3 length is 21 residues. V gave up 7 bases and J gave up 0 bases; unmatched junction bases: 23. For the CDR3, the DNA is TGTGCCAGCACCCTAAACCCCCCGAGTGGGACAGGAGCTTATAGCAATCAGCCCCAGCATTTT. Translating gives CASTLNPPSGTGAYSNQPQHF.

The chain joins TRBV21-1 to TRBJ2-7; the table's D call of TRBD2 was not tested on the DNA. TRBV21-1 is marked as a pseudogene. The CDR3 consists of 16 residues. The CDR3 DNA reads TGTGCCAGCAGCAAAGTCCAGCGGGGCCACTCCTACGAGCAGTACTTC. Amino acids: CASSKVQRGHSYEQYF.

V is TRBV5-5 and J is TRBJ2-7; TRBD1 matches 9 bases. CDR1 and CDR2 (germline): SGHKS, YYEKEE (reference sequence). V dropped 8 bases and J dropped 1; count of bases not matched to a gene: 10. The CDR3 is 15 residues long. CDR3 DNA: TGTGCCAGTTGCCTCTCCGGGACAGGGTCCTACGAGCAGTACTTC. Its protein product is CASCLSGTGSYEQYF.

The rearrangement joins TRBV9 to TRBJ2-7; the D is unclear. From germline, CDR1 is SGDLS and CDR2 YYNGEE. V was pared by 0 bases and J by 7 bases, with 5 bases between. This CDR3 is 11 amino acids long. CDR3 sequence reads: CASSVEWEQYF. CDR3 DNA: TGTGCCAGCAGCGTAGAGTGGGAGCAGTACTTC.

This chain's CDR3 is CASSQAGGVSYEQYF. CDR3 nucleotide sequence: TGTGCCAGCAGCCAAGCGGGAGGGGTCTCCTACGAGCAGTACTTC. The rearrangement uses TRBV14 and TRBJ2-7; 8 bases are a match to TRBD2. Germline assignment: CDR1 SGHDN and CDR2 FVKESK. After removal of 1 base from V and 0 bases from J, the junction contained 2 bases not matched to a gene. The CDR3 extends over 15 amino acids.

The chain employs TRBV9 and TRBJ2-5; D might be TRBD2 (6 bases). Germline V lookup: CDR1 SGDLS, CDR2 YYNGEE. This CDR3 region has 14 residues. The V end lost 0 bases, the J end lost 2 bases, and 8 bases lay between the germline ends. The CDR3 bases are TGTGCCAGCAGCGTAGGCGCGGGGCAAGAGACCCAGTACTTC. Translation: CASSVGAGQETQYF.

The chain links TRBV19 to TRBJ2-2, with D tentatively TRBD1 (6 bases). Germline-derived CDR1 and CDR2 are LNHDA and SQIVND (reference sequence). The CDR3 is made up of 14 amino acids. V was shortened by 4 bases and J by 3 bases, with 9 bases between the two germline ends. DNA of the CDR3: TGTGCCAGTAGTACTGCAGGGGACACCGGGGAGCTGTTTTTT. Translating it yields CASSTAGDTGELFF. Filled out from reference TRBV19 and TRBJ2-2, the complete variable domain reads DGGITQSPKYLFRKEGQNVTLSCEQNLNHDAMYWYRQDPGQGLRLIYYSQIVNDFQKGDIAEGYSVSREKKESFPLTVTSAQKNPTAFYLCASSTAGDTGELFFGEGSRLTVL.

The chain is built from TRBV5-4 and TRBJ1-2; 8 positions match TRBD1. CDR1 and CDR2 (germline): SGHNT, YYREEE (reference sequence). This CDR3 region has 14 residues. The V and J ends lost 6 bases and 6 bases, in that order; junction bases with no gene match: 10. CDR3 coding DNA: TGTGCCAGCACCTGGGACAGGACTCCCCATGGCTACACCTTC. Its protein product is CASTWDRTPHGYTF. Full variable domain (remainder filled in from reference TRBV5-4 and TRBJ1-2): ETGVTQSPTHLIKTRGQQVTLRCSSQSGHNTVSWYQQALGQGPQFIFQYYREEENGRGNFPPRFSGLQFPNYSSELNVNALELDDSALYLCASTWDRTPHGYTFGSGTRLTVV.

The chain is built from TRBV6-6 and TRBJ1-5; possibly TRBD1 for D (6 bases). The CDR3 has 13 residues. Trimming removed 2 bases at V and 4 bases at J, with 6 bases between. Germline V gene sequence: CDR1 MNHNY, CDR2 SVGAGI (reference sequence). The CDR3 is CASSYTGNQPQHF. As DNA, the CDR3 is TGTGCCAGCAGTTACACAGGGAATCAGCCCCAGCATTTT.